The next 21 T cell receptor beta chains were all read from a single sample in a study of tumor-infiltrating lymphocytes in primary liver carcinoma. Both RNA and DNA were isolated together from roughly 20-30 mg of bulk tissue that had not been sorted. The investigators made TCR beta cDNA from 400 to 550 ng total RNA, using a constant-region primer. Investigators got TCR beta libraries out of three nested multiplex PCR rounds, done with slightly modified ARM-PCR. In the first two PCR rounds, TRBV1-TRBV30 forward primers were paired with a C-beta reverse primer, and each round lasted around 10 cycles. TCRdb fed the multiplex PCR reads into MiXCR, producing one record per CDR3 protein. The sample contains some 30,000 distinct CDR3 sequences, less than 75% of which appear only once. The specimen sequenced was liver tumor tissue from sampling region 3. Specified subset: tumor region T3, left-lateral pole. The origin of the receptors is a woman aged 25 to 39 with primary liver carcinoma and hepatitis B virus infection.

As regards this clonotype: A much larger clone is a single base away; this may be a read error. V gene TRBV7-2 combines with J gene TRBJ2-5; D is unclear. Germline V lookup: CDR1 SGHTA, CDR2 FQGNSA. The CDR3 runs to 17 residues. V lost 0 bases to trimming and J lost 0 bases, with 14 bases between them. CDR3 in amino acids: CTSSLAVASGYQETQYF. The DNA for the CDR3 is TGTACCAGCAGCTTAGCAGTGGCTAGTGGGTACCAAGAGACCCAGTACTTC.

A note on this clonotype: A read error is likely, as this CDR3 ends without the conserved phenylalanine or tryptophan. The V and J genes are TRBV7-9 and TRBJ1-1, with D tentatively TRBD1 (5 bases). The CDR3 consists of 14 residues. Looked up from germline, CDR1 is SEHNR and CDR2 is FQNEAQ (reference sequence). V shed 3 bases and J shed 1 base, with 9 bases lying between them. This CDR3 reads CASSFRQGNTEAFL. CDR3 nucleotides: TGTGCCAGCAGCTTCAGGCAGGGGAACACTGAAGCTTTCCTT.

This clonotype was recorded once. The CDR3 reads CVGSLSGRVDTQYF. The CDR3 DNA is TGTGTCGGCAGCTTATCAGGACGGGTAGATACGCAGTATTTT. V usage is TRBV7-2 and J usage is TRBJ2-3; D unclear. CDR1 and CDR2 (germline): SGHTA, FQGNSA. CDR3 length: 14 amino acids.

Comment on this clonotype: One end of the junction is discordant with germline, which a read error may explain. The chain employs TRBV11-2 and TRBJ2-5; the D call may be TRBD1 or TRBD2 (6 bases each). CDR3 length: 16 residues. Looked up from germline, CDR1 is SGHAT and CDR2 is FQNNGV. Written as DNA, the CDR3 is TGTACCAGCAGCACCAGGTTGGGCGGAGGGGGGGAGACCCAGTACTTC. This gives the protein CTSSTRLGGGGETQYF.

Concerning this clonotype: A much larger clone differs from this one at a single base, so this may be a read error. The chain links TRBV11-2 to TRBJ2-3; D tentatively fits TRBD1 or TRBD2 (5 bases each). Germline CDR1 SGHAT, CDR2 FQNNGV. The CDR3 covers 15 residues. V lost 1 base and J 2 bases, leaving 10 bases between the germline ends. The CDR3 is CASSLVGRNTDTQYF. As DNA, the CDR3 is TGTGCCAGCAGCTTAGTGGGACGCAACACAGATACGCAGTATTTT. Variable domain in full (rest from reference TRBV11-2 and TRBJ2-3): EAGVAQSPRYKIIEKRQSVAFWCNPISGHATLYWYQQILGQGPKLLIQFQNNGVVDDSQLPKDRFSAERLKGVDSTLKIQPAKLEDSAVYLCASSLVGRNTDTQYFGPGTRLTVL.

About this clonotype itself: A junction boundary mismatches the germline segment, possibly from a read error. V gene TRBV4-3 combines with J gene TRBJ2-7; 9 nucleotides match TRBD1. The germline gives CDR1 LGHNA, CDR2 YSLEER. The CDR3 runs 18 residues. Here the CDR3 DNA reads TGCACCAGCAGCCAAGCTGTGACAGGGGGTCACATTAGCCACGAGCAGTACTTC. It is translated as CTSSQAVTGGHISHEQYF.

This clonotype has more than one count but fewer than ten. This chain links TRBV19 with TRBJ1-1; tentative D call: TRBD1 (6 bases). V dropped 5 bases and J dropped 3 bases, with 13 bases sitting between them. Looked up from germline, CDR1 is LNHDA and CDR2 is SQIVND (reference sequence). The CDR3 runs 14 residues. The CDR3 protein is CASSPRGWDTEAFF. The CDR3 nucleotides read TGTGCCAGTAGTCCCAGGGGCTGGGACACTGAAGCTTTCTTT. The variable domain in full, with the rest retrieved from reference TRBV19 and TRBJ1-1, is DGGITQSPKYLFRKEGQNVTLSCEQNLNHDAMYWYRQDPGQGLRLIYYSQIVNDFQKGDIAEGYSVSREKKESFPLTVTSAQKNPTAFYLCASSPRGWDTEAFFGQGTRLTVV.

The gene calls are TRBV4-1 and TRBJ2-1; D may be TRBD1 (6 bases). The CDR3 has 16 residues. Looked up from germline, CDR1 is MGHRA and CDR2 is YSYEKL. Deletions cut 6 bases from V and 4 bases from J, with 19 bases between. The CDR3 reads CASSRESSTGYNEQFF. The CDR3 DNA reads TGCGCCAGCAGTCGAGAGTCGTCGACAGGATACAATGAGCAGTTCTTC.

About this clonotype itself: At one boundary the junction diverges from the germline segment, which might be a read error. V is TRBV11-2 and J is TRBJ2-7, with a tentative D call TRBD2 (5 bases). The CDR3 has 12 amino acids. Germline loops: CDR1 SGHAT, CDR2 FQNNGV. The CDR3 DNA sequence: TGTACCAGCAACTTGAGGAGGTACGAGCAGTACTTC. It translates to CTSNLRRYEQYF.

Ten or more counts support this clonotype. The V and J genes are TRBV11-2 and TRBJ2-5, with D unresolved. The CDR3 sequence is 13 residues long. Germline V gene data show CDR1 as SGHAT and CDR2 as FQNNGV. V lost 5 bases to trimming and J lost 0 bases, with 7 bases between them. CDR3: CASSQMYQETQYF. In DNA, the CDR3 is TGTGCCAGCAGCCAAATGTACCAAGAGACCCAGTACTTC.

V is TRBV29-1 and J is TRBJ2-1; possible D gene TRBD1, 6 bases. Between the trimmed V and J ends, which lost 7 bases and 13 bases, there was a span of 26 bases. Germline V lookup: CDR1 SQVTM, CDR2 ANQGSEA. The CDR3 totals 14 residues. The CDR3 bases are TGCAGCGCCGCGACAGGAGTAAGTCCCAGTGACCAGTTCTTC. It translates to CSAATGVSPSDQFF.

The rearrangement uses TRBV11-2 and TRBJ2-7; 8 positions agree with TRBD2. The germline V gene encodes CDR1 SGHAT and CDR2 FQNNGV. The CDR3 consists of 16 residues. The trim removed 1 base at V and 7 bases at J, leaving 12 bases unmatched. The CDR3 here is CASSLVVEQAGEEQYF. Written as DNA, the CDR3 is TGTGCCAGCAGCTTAGTAGTGGAACAAGCGGGGGAAGAGCAGTACTTC.

Of note for this clonotype: The junction does not match germline at one end; this may be a read error. This chain joins TRBV5-5 and TRBJ1-6; the D is unclear. Germline V gene data show CDR1 as SGHKS and CDR2 as YYEKEE (reference sequence). This CDR3 has 14 residues. CDR3 sequence: CSSSLDVSNSLLHF. The CDR3 DNA sequence: TGTTCCAGTAGCTTGGACGTCAGTAATTCACTCCTCCACTTT.

For this clonotype: One junction end does not reproduce the germline sequence, and a read error may be involved. This chain joins TRBV11-2 and TRBJ1-4, with D unresolved. The germline V gene has CDR1 SGHAT and CDR2 FQNNGV. This CDR3 has 12 residues. The CDR3 bases are TGTGCCAGTAGCCCCTGGGAGGGAAAACTGCTTTTT. Its protein product is CASSPWEGKLLF.

This clonotype was picked up a small number of times. A much larger clone differs from this one at a single base, so this may be a read error. V is TRBV30 and J is TRBJ1-2, with 12 bases aligning to TRBD1. After removal of 3 bases from V and 10 bases from J, the junction contained 6 bases not matched to a gene. Germline lookup yields CDR1 GTSNPN and CDR2 SVGIG (reference sequence). The CDR3 is made up of 13 amino acids. The CDR3 region is CAWRGQGAGDYTF. Written as DNA, the CDR3 is TGTGCCTGGAGGGGACAGGGGGCGGGAGACTACACCTTC.

Worth noting for this clonotype: The junction departs from the called germline gene at one end, perhaps through a read error. The chain links TRBV11-2 to TRBJ2-1; 7 positions match TRBD2. In germline, CDR1 is SGHAT, CDR2 FQNNGV. The CDR3 totals 16 residues. CDR3 bases: TGTGCCAGCAGGGAGGGAGGGATAACTTCCTACAATGTGCAGTTCTTC. Its protein is CASREGGITSYNVQFF. Full variable domain (outside the CDR3, taken from reference TRBV11-2 and TRBJ2-1): EAGVAQSPRYKIIEKRQSVAFWCNPISGHATLYWYQQILGQGPKLLIQFQNNGVVDDSQLPKDRFSAERLKGVDSTLKIQPAKLEDSAVYLCASREGGITSYNVQFFGPGTRLTVL.

This clonotype occurred many times. This chain uses TRBV29-1 with TRBJ1-1; perhaps TRBD1 as D (5 bases). The germline CDR1 and CDR2 sequences are SQVTM and ANQGSEA. V was shortened by 3 bases and J by 11 bases, with 10 bases between the two germline ends. This CDR3 region has 10 residues. CDR3 region: CSVDQGSAFF. The DNA for the CDR3 is TGCAGCGTTGATCAGGGATCGGCTTTCTTT.

This chain links TRBV7-9 with TRBJ2-7; perhaps TRBD2 as D (6 bases). The CDR3 has 14 residues. CDR1 is SEHNR, CDR2 FQNEAQ, per germline (reference sequence). V lost 5 bases and J 3 bases, leaving 14 bases between the germline ends. CDR3 protein: CASSQGGLYYEQYF. DNA for the CDR3: TGTGCCAGCAGCCAGGGAGGCCTCTACTACGAGCAGTACTTC.

The chain links TRBV11-2 to TRBJ1-2; 7 bases are shared with TRBD1. With V trimmed by 7 bases and J by 14 bases, 16 bases remained unmatched. CDR3 length: 13 residues. CDR1 is SGHAT, CDR2 FQNNGV, per germline. The CDR3 region is CASTQGGGGGHTF. The CDR3 DNA follows: TGTGCCAGCACTCAGGGGGGAGGTGGAGGCCATACCTTC.

This clonotype was observed a handful of times. A clone one base away is much larger, so this may be a read error. CDR3 protein: CASGLRLVEYHETQYF. CDR3 DNA: TGTGCCAGCGGCTTACGGCTAGTAGAGTACCATGAGACCCAGTACTTC. This rearrangement joins TRBV11-2 to TRBJ2-5; D remains ambiguous. This CDR3 region has 16 residues. The V gene's germline CDR1 is SGHAT and CDR2 FQNNGV. Supplemented by reference TRBV11-2 and TRBJ2-5, the full variable domain reads EAGVAQSPRYKIIEKRQSVAFWCNPISGHATLYWYQQILGQGPKLLIQFQNNGVVDDSQLPKDRFSAERLKGVDSTLKIQPAKLEDSAVYLCASGLRLVEYHETQYFGPGTRLLVL.

The chain is built from TRBV4-3 and TRBJ2-1; the D gene is possibly TRBD2 (5 bases). The CDR3 sequence is 16 residues long. CDR1 and CDR2 (germline): LGHNA, YSLEER. V shed 3 bases and J shed 0 bases, with 12 bases lying between them. CDR3 nucleotide sequence: TGCGCCAGCAGCCAGGATACGGGAATCTCCTACAATGAGCAGTTCTTC. Translated: CASSQDTGISYNEQFF.